This is a list of T cell receptor beta chains from one sample in a study of blood T cell repertoires in COVID-19. The assay was immunoSEQ multiplex PCR, and TCRdb's table has in-frame clones only and misses some. This table has more than 200,000 clones, about 85% appearing once. Sequencing was done on a sample of PBMCs or T cells enriched from blood (not recorded which). The receptors were sampled from a woman between 25 and 40 years old with acute COVID-19. The CDR3 runs from the conserved cysteine through the conserved F or W. The order of the fields is J gene, clone size, V gene, CDR3 length, D gene, CDR3 DNA, CDR3 protein. D genes are given only for firm matches. Size is stated for part of the rows, as once, few or many counts, or as a class when the clone is expanded.

TRBJ2-3	.	TRBV28	16	TRBD1	TGTGCCATTCATCCTTCGGCGGGACAGGGGGGAGATACGCAGTATTTT	CAIHPSAGQGGDTQYF
TRBJ2-7	.	TRBV27	13	.	TGTGCCAGCTCTCCCCGGGGGTTCTACGAGCAGTACTTC	CASSPRGFYEQYF
TRBJ2-7	few	TRBV25-1	16	TRBD1	TGTGCCAGCAGTGAATCCAAACGGACAGGGGCGTACGAGCAGTACTTC	CASSESKRTGAYEQYF
TRBJ2-3	.	TRBV2	13	TRBD2	TGTGCCAGCAGTGAAGGACTAGCGGATACGCAGTATTTT	CASSEGLADTQYF
TRBJ1-1	once	TRBV7-8	15	TRBD1	TGTGCCAGCAGCGCCAGGGACAGGGCAAACACTGAAGCTTTCTTT	CASSARDRANTEAFF
TRBJ1-6	.	TRBV7-9	13	.	TGTGCCAGCAGCTTTGAGGGCCATTCACCCCTCCACTTT	CASSFEGHSPLHF
TRBJ1-2	.	TRBV7-8	13	.	TGTGCCAGCAGCTTAGAGGGGGAGCATGGCTACACCTTC	CASSLEGEHGYTF
TRBJ1-2	few	TRBV7-9	16	TRBD1	TGTGCCAGCAGCTTAGTGACAGATGGGACAGGCCGTGGCTACACCTTC	CASSLVTDGTGRGYTF
TRBJ1-1	.	TRBV4-3	17	.	TGCGCCAGCAGCCAAGAGCCGGGGAGGGAAGTGAACACTGAAGCTTTCTTT	CASSQEPGREVNTEAFF
TRBJ2-2	.	TRBV11-3	15	.	TGTGCCAGCAGTTCCAGGGGTGCGGACACCGGGGAGCTGTTTTTT	CASSSRGADTGELFF
TRBJ2-7	.	TRBV7-3	16	TRBD2	TGTGCCAGCAGCCCTCTTGGGGGGAGGGGAAACTACGAGCAGTACTTC	CASSPLGGRGNYEQYF
TRBJ2-1	.	TRBV12-2	17	.	TGTGCAAGTCGCCTTACTAGCGGGGGCTTTGTTGTCAATGAGCAGTTCTTC	CASRLTSGGFVVNEQFF
TRBJ1-4	once	TRBV3-1/TRBV3-2	15	.	TGTGCCAGCAGCCAAGTATCTCTGGCTGGTGAAAAACTGTTTTTT	CASSQVSLAGEKLFF
TRBJ1-6	once	TRBV7-9	18	TRBD1	TGTGCCAGCAGCTCAAATCCGATAGGGACAGCGTATAATTCACCCCTCCACTTT	CASSSNPIGTAYNSPLHF
TRBJ1-3	.	TRBV3-1/TRBV3-2	18	.	TGTGCCAGCAGCCAAGATCCCCCCGACAGGTCGCTCGGAAACACCATATATTTT	CASSQDPPDRSLGNTIYF
TRBJ2-7	.	TRBV7-6	13	.	TGTGCCAGCAGCTTAGACCTACTCTACGAGCAGTACTTC	CASSLDLLYEQYF
TRBJ2-7	.	TRBV29-1	12	.	TGCAGCGGGAAACAGGGCTCCCACGAGCAGTACTTC	CSGKQGSHEQYF
TRBJ2-6	.	TRBV28	14	TRBD1	TGTGCCATCGCAGGGGGCTCTGGGGCCAACGTCCTGACTTTC	CAIAGGSGANVLTF
TRBJ2-1	.	TRBV7-3	15	.	TGTGCCAGCAGCTTAACACAGGGTCCCTGGGGTGAGCATTTCTTC	CASSLTQGPWGEHFF
TRBJ2-7	.	TRBV7-9	15	TRBD1	TGTGCCAGCAGCTCGGGACAGGGGAGCTCCTACGAGCAGTACTTC	CASSSGQGSSYEQYF